This T cell receptor beta chain was obtained from a study of T cell responses to AZD1222 COVID-19 vaccine (dated by TCRdb to the early 2020s). General notes on the study: TCR sequencing covered 233 trial participants: 200 to 220 given two doses of AZD1222 and 26 given two doses of MenACWY control vaccine. Enrollment into the trials was organized by age into subgroups of 18-55, 56-69 and 70-plus years, and those subgroups contained roughly 150, 30 and 60 TCR-sequenced participants, respectively.

The CDR3 regions of human TCRbeta chains were subjected to immunosequencing. Turning to the authors' computational methods: Repertoire TCRs were matched against a reference library of SARS-CoV-2-specific TCRs generated with the MIRA antigen-specificity platform. Breadth meant the fraction of unique TCRs that were SARS-CoV-2-associated, whereas depth meant the fraction of total T cells that were SARS-CoV-2-associated. Each spike-specific TCR was assigned to its reactive spike region and to a CD4 or CD8 class using the MIRA data. Log10-transformed breadth and depth values were compared by one-way ANOVA with Sidak's multiple comparisons tests. TCRdb obtained this table from immuneACCESS and retained in-frame rearrangements with V and J assigned. These tables miss some clones; where compared with another copy, unresolved V genes account for less than half of the shortfall, and the remainder is unexplained. V and J calls plus clone size are reproduced from that table; the DNA served to infer D and trimming. This sample holds 250,000 to 300,000 clones; 94% were observed only once. Around 0.5% of the sample is in the top ten clones.

Results and caveats for the whole study, not just this receptor: No day 14 peak-response samples were available, so repertoires were characterized only after the peak T cell response. Spike-specific TCR breadth and depth rose significantly after two AZD1222 doses compared with day 0 and with MenACWY recipients. The vaccine-associated CD4 TCRs covered the entire spike protein, and the dominant responses fell in regions 160-218 and 743-854. Conclusions about previously exposed vaccinees are limited, since just five to seven AZD1222 recipients were seropositive for SARS-CoV-2 at baseline. Epitopes outside the regions mutated in the B.1.351 and B.1.1.7 variants were reportedly recognized by nearly half of the unique spike-specific TCRs. Most participants were white British and females outnumbered males, and the authors suggested that clonal diversity may have been underestimated. The 56-69-year group was small, and its depth increase did not reach significance, likely because of low power.

For this clone: There is no known antigen for this receptor. The sample holds no much larger clone one base away, and base qualities are not on file.

The sample's time point label is to be understood as: about 28 days (+/-7) after the second vaccine dose. AZD1222 recipients with second doses at about 4 weeks or about 12 weeks were pooled, because spike-specific TCR depth and breadth did not differ between schedules. Vaccinee samples were obtained from the UK trials COV001 and COV002, which included a single-blind randomized controlled phase 2/3 trial of AZD1222 (ChAdOx1 nCoV-19) in healthy adults. For TCRbeta chain sequencing, PBMC samples from trial participants were taken at day 0 and at day 28 after the second dose. This clonotype originated in an adult who received the AZD1222 COVID-19 vaccine. The material was peripheral blood, obtained 28 days after the second AZD1222 dose.

The bases read TGTGCCAGCAGCCAGGGGTTCGGAAACACCATATATTTT. Its translation reads: CASSQGFGNTIYF. Here the chain combines TRBV4-2 and TRBJ1-3; the D gene lacks a confident call. Based on the germline V gene, the CDR1 and CDR2 sequences are LGHNA and YNFKEQ. The CDR3 sequence holds 13 residues, the cysteine and phenylalanine included. Only CDR3 DNA remains: 39 bases, in frame from the first base. V is pared back by 3 bases and J by 4 bases, with 7 bases lying between the germline termini.